The 13 T cell receptor beta chains listed next were all sequenced from one sample in a study of shared clonotypes between healthy human individuals. Sequencing used immunoSEQ multiplex PCR; TCRdb keeps in-frame clones, though not all of them. The data contain over 850,000 clones, 75% to 80% of them seen just once; the ten biggest clones take up around 0.6%. The specimen was memory CD4+ T cells from PBMCs. Indicated subset: CD45RA-negative fraction. The receptors shown here come from a man younger than 35 in good health. Some clones in this sample may be carry-over from other donors' samples.

CDR3 sequence: CAWSSLAGGLWVETQYF. CDR3 DNA sequence: TGTGCCTGGAGTAGTCTAGCGGGAGGGCTTTGGGTAGAGACCCAGTACTTC. This chain links TRBV30 with TRBJ2-5; 12 nucleotides agree with TRBD2. Looked up from germline, CDR1 is GTSNPN and CDR2 is SVGIG (reference sequence). J was trimmed by 4 bases and V by 2 bases; bases with no gene match: 11. This CDR3 is 17 amino acids long.

The chain combines TRBV7-2 with TRBJ2-1, with 11 positions matching TRBD2. The germline gives CDR1 SGHTA, CDR2 FQGNSA. V lost 5 bases to trimming and J lost 0 bases; unmatched junction nucleotides: 6. The CDR3 extends over 17 amino acids. The CDR3 region has the DNA TGTGCCAGCAGCCGACTAGCGGGAATTCCCTCCTACAATGAGCAGTTCTTC. Translation: CASSRLAGIPSYNEQFF.

The chain joins TRBV5-6 to TRBJ1-2; D unclear. Trimming cost V 4 bases and J 4 bases, with 14 bases left between them. Germline V gene data show CDR1 as SGHDT and CDR2 as YYEEEE. The CDR3 has 14 residues. This CDR3 is CASSPTRTSYGYTF. The CDR3, as DNA: TGTGCCAGCAGCCCCACTCGGACTTCCTATGGCTACACCTTC.

In regard to this clone: The sample has other DNA sequences that encode this CDR3 too. The CDR3 region has the DNA TGTGCCAGCAGCGTTGTAGGCACAGATACGCAGTATTTT. This translates into CASSVVGTDTQYF. V is TRBV9 and J is TRBJ2-3, with no clear D. Germline loops: CDR1 SGDLS, CDR2 YYNGEE. The CDR3 contains 13 residues. The V end was cut by 2 bases, the J end by 1 base, with 5 bases between.

V is TRBV11-2 and J is TRBJ2-1, with 7 bases fitting TRBD1. This CDR3 is 16 amino acids long. Germline values: CDR1 SGHAT, CDR2 FQNNGV. The V segment lost 5 bases and the J segment 4 bases; nucleotides outside the gene matches: 11. In DNA, the CDR3 is TGTGCCAGCAGCCCTTCACAGGGGTCGGCTTACAATGAGCAGTTCTTC. Its translation: CASSPSQGSAYNEQFF.

The gene calls are TRBV6-1 and TRBJ2-2, with TRBD1 as a possible D gene (7 bases). Trimming pared 4 bases from V and 5 bases from J, leaving 17 bases between. Germline V gene lookup returns CDR1 MNHNS and CDR2 SASEGT. The CDR3 has 16 amino acids. The CDR3 DNA reads TGTGCCAGCAGTGTTTCGACAGGGAGGAGTACCGGGGAGCTGTTTTTT. This sequence encodes CASSVSTGRSTGELFF.

V usage is TRBV18 and J usage is TRBJ1-5, with TRBD1 matching over 7 bases. The CDR3 totals 16 residues. Germline CDR1 KGHSH, CDR2 LQKENI. The ends lost 6 bases at V and 5 bases at J; junction bases unmatched: 13. The CDR3 loop reads CASSPGTGDRDQPQHF. In DNA, the CDR3 is TGTGCCAGCTCCCCTGGAACAGGGGATAGGGATCAGCCCCAGCATTTT.

This chain links TRBV5-1 with TRBJ2-1; 8 bases map to TRBD2. The CDR3 spans 14 residues. Trimming cost V 0 bases and J 8 bases; bases outside gene matches: 4. Germline V gene lookup returns CDR1 SGHRS and CDR2 YFSETQ. The CDR3: CASSLATSGYEQFF. CDR3 DNA: TGCGCCAGCAGCTTGGCCACTAGCGGCTATGAGCAGTTCTTC.

The chain joins TRBV18 to TRBJ2-3; 10 nucleotides line up with TRBD2. The ends lost 3 bases at V and 2 bases at J; junction bases unmatched: 5. The CDR3 length is 16 residues. Germline V gene lookup returns CDR1 KGHSH and CDR2 LQKENI. CDR3 sequence: CASSPLAGGHTDTQYF. The CDR3 bases are TGTGCCAGCTCACCTTTAGCGGGAGGCCACACAGATACGCAGTATTTT.

The chain has TRBV7-9 and TRBJ1-1; D is perhaps TRBD1 (5 bases). Germline lookup yields CDR1 SEHNR and CDR2 FQNEAQ (reference sequence). This CDR3 has 14 amino acids. The V gene lost 3 bases and the J gene lost 4 bases, with 12 bases spanning the gap. The CDR3: CASSFSGTGTEAFF. The CDR3 region has the DNA TGTGCCAGCAGCTTCTCCGGGACTGGCACTGAAGCTTTCTTT.

The rearrangement joins TRBV28 to TRBJ1-5, with D tentatively TRBD1 (5 bases). The CDR3 has 13 residues. Germline-derived CDR1 and CDR2 are MDHEN and SYDVKM. The CDR3 is CASRGVSNQPQHF. CDR3 bases: TGTGCTTCAAGAGGGGTTAGCAATCAGCCCCAGCATTTT. Filled out from reference TRBV28 and TRBJ1-5, the complete variable domain reads DVKVTQSSRYLVKRTGEKVFLECVQDMDHENMFWYRQDPGLGLRLIYFSYDVKMKEKGDIPEGYSVSREKKERFSLILESASTNQTSMYLCASRGVSNQPQHFGDGTRLSIL.

This clone was seen only a few times. J is TRBJ1-5 and V is TRBV6-6; D is perhaps TRBD1 (5 bases). Germline-derived CDR1 and CDR2 are MNHNY and SVGAGI (reference sequence). This CDR3 comprises 16 residues. Trimming removed 6 bases at V and 0 bases at J, with 15 bases between. CDR3: CASRGTEPYSNQPQHF. The CDR3 coding sequence is TGTGCCAGCAGGGGGACGGAACCCTATAGCAATCAGCCCCAGCATTTT.

Regarding this clone: This is likely an artifact of a read error, given a far larger clone one base away. This sample includes further DNA sequences coding for the same CDR3. The chain is built from TRBV5-1 and TRBJ1-1; D is undetermined. Germline CDR1 and CDR2: SGHRS and YFSETQ. This CDR3 region has 14 residues. The CDR3 DNA reads as TGCGCCAGCAGCTTGCAGATGGCGAACACTGAGGCTTTCTTT. The encoded protein is CASSLQMANTEAFF.